The T cell receptor (beta chain) described here comes from a study of blood T cell repertoires in COVID-19. Resolution of symptoms, clearance, or two negative PCRs was present in recovered Cohort 3 donors. The repertoire was sequenced with immunoSEQ multiplex PCR; TCRdb's copy has only in-frame clones and lacks some. The sample lists around 300,000 clones, around 85% occurring once. Between the trimmed V and J ends, which lost 6 bases and 4 bases, there was a span of 12 bases. This CDR3 contains 14 residues. Germline V CDR1 and CDR2: MNHEY, SVGAGI. The rearrangement uses TRBV6-5 and TRBJ1-4; a possible D gene is TRBD1 (6 bases). This receptor was taken from a woman in her 50s who had recovered from COVID-19. Sequencing was done on a sample of PBMCs or T cells enriched from blood (not recorded which). CDR3 sequence: CASRDSDLNEKLFF. CDR3 DNA: TGTGCCAGCAGGGACAGCGACCTTAATGAAAAACTGTTTTTT.